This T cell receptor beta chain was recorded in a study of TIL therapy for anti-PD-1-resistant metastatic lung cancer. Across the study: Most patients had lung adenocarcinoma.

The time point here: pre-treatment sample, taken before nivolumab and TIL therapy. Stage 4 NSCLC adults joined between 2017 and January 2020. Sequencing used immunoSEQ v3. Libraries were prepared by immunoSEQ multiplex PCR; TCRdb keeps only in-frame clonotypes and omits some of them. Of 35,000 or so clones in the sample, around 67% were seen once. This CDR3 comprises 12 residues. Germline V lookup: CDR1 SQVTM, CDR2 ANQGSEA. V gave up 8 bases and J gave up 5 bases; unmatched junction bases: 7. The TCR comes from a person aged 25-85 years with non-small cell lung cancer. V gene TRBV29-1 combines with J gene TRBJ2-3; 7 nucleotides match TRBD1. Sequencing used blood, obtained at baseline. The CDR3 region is CSTRDSRDTQYF. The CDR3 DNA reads TGCAGCACCCGGGACAGTAGAGATACGCAGTATTTT.